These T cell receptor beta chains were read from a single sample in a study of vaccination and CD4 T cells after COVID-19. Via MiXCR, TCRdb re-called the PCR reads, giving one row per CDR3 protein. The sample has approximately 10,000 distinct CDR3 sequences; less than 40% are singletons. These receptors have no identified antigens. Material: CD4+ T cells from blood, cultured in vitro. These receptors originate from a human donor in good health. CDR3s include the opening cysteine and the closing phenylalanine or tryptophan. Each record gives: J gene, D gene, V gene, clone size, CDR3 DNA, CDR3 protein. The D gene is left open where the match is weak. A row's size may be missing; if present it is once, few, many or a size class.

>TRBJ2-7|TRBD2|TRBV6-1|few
TGTGCCAGCGGGGCGGGGGGCACGAGCTCCTACGAGCAGTACTTC
CASGAGGTSSYEQYF
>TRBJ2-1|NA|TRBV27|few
TGTGCCAGCAGTTTAGGGCTTATCTACAATGAGCAGTTCTTC
CASSLGLIYNEQFF
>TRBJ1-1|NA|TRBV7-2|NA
TGTACCAGCAGCTTGGTCGGACAGAACGTAGCTTTCTTT
CTSSLVGQNVAFF
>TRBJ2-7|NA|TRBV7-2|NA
TGTGCCAGCAGCTTAGTCGCACACTCCTACGAGCAGTACTTC
CASSLVAHSYEQYF
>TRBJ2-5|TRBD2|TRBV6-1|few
TGTGCCAGCTCTTTTTCCGGGACTAGCGGGAGCCCCCGGGGAGTGACCCAGTACTTC
CASSFSGTSGSPRGVTQYF
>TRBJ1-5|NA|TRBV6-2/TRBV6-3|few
TGTGCCAGCAGTTACTCATCCATAGATAGCAATCAGCCCCAGCATTTT
CASSYSSIDSNQPQHF
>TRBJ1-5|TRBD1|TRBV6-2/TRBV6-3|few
TGTGCCAGCAGACAAGGGGGCGCTCAGCCCCAGCATTTT
CASRQGGAQPQHF
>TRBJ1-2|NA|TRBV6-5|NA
TGTGCCAGCAGTTACGACAGGAGAACTAACTATGGCTACACCTTC
CASSYDRRTNYGYTF
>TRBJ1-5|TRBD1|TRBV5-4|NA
TGTGCCAGCAGCTTTGGGACAGGGGTCAATCAGCCCCAGCATTTT
CASSFGTGVNQPQHF
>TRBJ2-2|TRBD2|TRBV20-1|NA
TGCAGTGCCGTTGGGACTAGCGGGTCCAACACCGGGGAGCTGTTTTTT
CSAVGTSGSNTGELFF
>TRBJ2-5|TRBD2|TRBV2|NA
TGTGCCAGCCGTTTAGGCGGGGGGGAGACCCAGTACTTC
CASRLGGGETQYF
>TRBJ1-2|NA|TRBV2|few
TGTGCCAGCAGTACCGGGTTACAGGGCTACACCTTC
CASSTGLQGYTF
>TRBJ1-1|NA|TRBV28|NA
TGTGCCAGCAGTTTTGCAGGCATGAACACTGAAGCTTTCTTT
CASSFAGMNTEAFF
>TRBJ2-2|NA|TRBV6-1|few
TGTGCCAGCAGAGGGACGGCGAACACCGGGGAGCTGTTTTTT
CASRGTANTGELFF
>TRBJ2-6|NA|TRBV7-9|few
TGTGCCAGCAGCATCTCGGGGGCGAGGGCCAACGTCCTGACTTTC
CASSISGARANVLTF
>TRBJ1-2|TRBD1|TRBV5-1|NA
TGCGCCAGCAGCTTGGGGGACACAGGGGGCCTTCGTGGCTACACCTTC
CASSLGDTGGLRGYTF